The 32 T cell receptor beta chains reported below all come from one sample, sequenced in a study of T cells in Graves' hyperthyroidism and ophthalmopathy. RNA transcripts served as the template for amplifying TCR beta CDR3 regions. With the HTBI primer set, the TCR CDR3 went through a first round of RT-PCR. TCRdb re-analysed the multiplex PCR reads in MiXCR, keeping a single row per CDR3 protein. The data contain around 580,000 distinct CDR3 sequences, roughly 50% of them singletons. Sample: peripheral blood or thyroid tissue (not recorded which). These receptors were taken from a woman between 18 and 29 years old with Graves' hyperthyroidism.

This clonotype was observed many times. The genes are TRBV10-3 and TRBJ2-7; D gene unclear. Trimming removed 0 bases at V and 5 bases at J, with 11 bases between. This CDR3 region has 14 residues. Germline V gene lookup returns CDR1 ENHRY and CDR2 SYGVKD. CDR3 sequence reads: CAISESGGSNEQYF. In nucleotides, the CDR3 is TGTGCCATCAGTGAGTCGGGTGGCAGCAACGAGCAGTACTTC.

The chain recombines TRBV29-1 with TRBJ1-5; TRBD1 matches at 9 bases. CDR1 is SQVTM, CDR2 ANQGSEA, per germline. CDR3 size: 15 residues. J was trimmed by 4 bases and V by 6 bases; bases with no gene match: 10. The chain's CDR3 is CSVRQGGSGNQPQHF. The CDR3 nucleotides are TGCAGCGTCCGACAGGGGGGCTCTGGGAATCAGCCCCAGCATTTT.

This clonotype has a single count. This chain uses TRBV4-1 with TRBJ2-5, with 8 bases lining up with TRBD2. The DNA end is a closer match to TRBJ2-1, so the J assignment may be wrong. Per germline, CDR1 MGHRA and CDR2 YSYEKL. CDR3 length: 12 amino acids. As DNA, the CDR3 is TGCGCCAGCCAGAGCGGGAGTGGCGAGCAGTTCTTC. Amino acid sequence: CASQSGSGEQFF.

Comment on this clonotype: The conserved phenylalanine or tryptophan normally closing the CDR3 is absent here, so this likely arose from a read error. The chain employs TRBV5-5 and TRBJ2-7; D is ambiguous. Germline V gene sequence: CDR1 SGHKS, CDR2 YYEKEE (reference sequence). The CDR3 contains 11 residues. Trimming stripped 1 base from V and 7 bases from J, with 6 bases between. The CDR3 loop is CASSLRREQYL. CDR3 nucleotide sequence: TGTGCCAGCAGCTTGCGGCGTGAGCAGTACCTC.

The chain joins TRBV29-1 to TRBJ1-3, with a weak D call TRBD1 (5 bases). The CDR3 is 11 amino acids. Trimming removed 8 bases at V and 9 bases at J, with 14 bases between. Germline CDR1 reads SQVTM; CDR2 reads ANQGSEA. The CDR3 loop reads CSYGDGSTIYF. The DNA for the CDR3 is TGCAGCTATGGGGACGGCAGCACCATATATTTT. The whole variable domain, filled in from reference TRBV29-1 and TRBJ1-3, reads SAVISQKPSRDICQRGTSLTIQCQVDSQVTMMFWYRQQPGQSLTLIATANQGSEATYESGFVIDKFPISRPNLTFSTLTVSNMSPEDSSIYLCSYGDGSTIYFGEGSWLTVV.

This clonotype was recorded many times. This chain joins TRBV2 and TRBJ1-2; the match to TRBD1 covers 9 bases. Germline V gene lookup returns CDR1 SNHLY and CDR2 FYNNEI. V shed 5 bases, J shed 4 bases, and the junction held 8 bases outside the gene matches. The CDR3 spans 15 residues. This chain's CDR3 is CASSSQGQGSYGYTF. As DNA, the CDR3 is TGTGCCAGCAGTTCCCAAGGACAGGGGAGCTATGGCTACACCTTC.

Comments on this clonotype: The junction departs from the called germline gene at one end, perhaps through a read error. V usage is TRBV10-3 and J usage is TRBJ1-2, with a possible D match to TRBD1 (5 bases). The germline gives CDR1 ENHRY, CDR2 SYGVKD. This CDR3 contains 14 residues. The CDR3 region is CAISESAGSYGYTF. In DNA, the CDR3 is TGTGCCATCAGTGAGTCGGCAGGGAGCTATGGCTACACTTTC.

A few counts support this clonotype. The CDR3 does not end in the conserved phenylalanine or tryptophan, so this is likely a read error. No DNA is shown, since the ends of the CDR3 on it are uncertain; the CDR3 is the one TCRdb lists. V gene TRBV29-1 combines with J gene TRBJ1-1; TRBD1, the D gene given by the table, was not confirmed from the DNA. The germline CDR1 and CDR2 sequences are SQVTM and ANQGSEA. The CDR3 is 9 amino acids in total, end residues counted. The chain's CDR3 is CSVGDGANY.

The V and J genes are TRBV24-1 and TRBJ2-7, with 8 bases aligning to TRBD2. Germline CDR1 KGHDR, CDR2 SFDVKD. There are 15 residues in the CDR3. V gave up 7 bases and J gave up 2 bases; unmatched junction bases: 9. As DNA, the CDR3 is TGTGCCACCAGCGGGGGGCAGCGGGAGCCCTACGAGCAGTACTTC. The encoded protein is CATSGGQREPYEQYF.

This clonotype was seen ten or more times. This chain links TRBV20-1 with TRBJ1-1; D is perhaps TRBD1 (6 bases). This CDR3 is built from 14 residues. V was cut by 5 bases and J by 0 bases, with 13 bases left in between. Germline V gene sequence: CDR1 DFQATT, CDR2 SNEGSKA (reference sequence). The CDR3 nucleotides are TGCAGTGCTTGGCCGGGACACCTGAACACTGAAGCTTTCTTT. Its protein is CSAWPGHLNTEAFF.

The chain combines TRBV6-5 with TRBJ1-1, with TRBD1 identical over 9 bases. This CDR3 spans 14 amino acids. V lost 5 bases to trimming and J lost 7 bases; unmatched junction nucleotides: 8. The germline CDR1 and CDR2 sequences are MNHEY and SVGAGI. The CDR3 DNA reads TGTGCCAGCAGTAACAGGGGGCCAACTAATGAAGCTTTCTTT. Its translation: CASSNRGPTNEAFF.

This clonotype was counted many times. V usage is TRBV4-1 and J usage is TRBJ1-5; no firm D call. Germline CDR1 reads MGHRA; CDR2 reads YSYEKL. V was shortened by 5 bases and J by 2 bases, with 7 bases between the two germline ends. This CDR3 is built from 13 residues. The CDR3: CASSRVGNQPQHF. CDR3 in DNA: TGCGCCAGCAGCAGGGTCGGCAATCAGCCCCAGCATTTT.

In its sample, this clonotype was seen many times. The V call is TRBV19, the J call TRBJ1-4; D not resolved. Per germline, CDR1 LNHDA and CDR2 SQIVND (reference sequence). The CDR3 covers 15 residues. V was pared by 0 bases and J by 0 bases, with 5 bases between. This chain's CDR3 is CASSIDPATNEKLFF. CDR3 nucleotides: TGTGCCAGTAGTATAGATCCTGCAACTAATGAAAAACTGTTTTTT.

The chain couples TRBV29-1 to TRBJ1-1; D not certain. V was shortened by 8 bases and J by 4 bases, with 14 bases between the two germline ends. CDR1 and CDR2 (germline): SQVTM, ANQGSEA. The CDR3 is 12 amino acids. CDR3: CSLTRVSTEAFF. CDR3 DNA: TGCAGCTTAACGAGGGTCAGCACTGAAGCTTTCTTT. The variable domain in full, with the rest retrieved from reference TRBV29-1 and TRBJ1-1, is SAVISQKPSRDICQRGTSLTIQCQVDSQVTMMFWYRQQPGQSLTLIATANQGSEATYESGFVIDKFPISRPNLTFSTLTVSNMSPEDSSIYLCSLTRVSTEAFFGQGTRLTVV.

The table lists this clonotype with a count of one. The rearrangement links TRBV7-3 to TRBJ1-5; 11 nucleotides line up with TRBD1. J was trimmed by 6 bases and V by 3 bases; bases with no gene match: 4. Germline V gene lookup returns CDR1 SGHTA and CDR2 FQGTGA. This CDR3 has 15 residues. CDR3 amino acids: CASSFGTGGIQPQHF. The CDR3 DNA follows: TGTGCCAGCAGCTTTGGGACAGGGGGGATTCAGCCCCAGCATTTT.

This clonotype was seen at least ten times. V and J are TRBV2 and TRBJ1-5; D might be TRBD1 (5 bases). CDR3 length: 13 residues. Germline V gene data show CDR1 as SNHLY and CDR2 as FYNNEI. V was shortened by 6 bases and J by 4 bases, with 10 bases between the two germline ends. For the CDR3, the DNA is TGTGCCAGCAGAAACGGACAAAATCAGCCCCAGCATTTT. Its protein product is CASRNGQNQPQHF. The full variable domain, completed using reference TRBV2 and TRBJ1-5, is EPEVTQTPSHQVTQMGQEVILRCVPISNHLYFYWYRQILGQKVEFLVSFYNNEISEKSEIFDDQFSVERPDGSNFTLKIRSTKLEDSAMYFCASRNGQNQPQHFGDGTRLSIL.

This clonotype showed up just a few times. This chain connects TRBV20-1 to TRBJ2-7; D is uncertain. The ends were cut back, 3 bases at V and 0 bases at J, with 9 bases in the middle. The CDR3 extends over 13 amino acids. Germline V lookup: CDR1 DFQATT, CDR2 SNEGSKA (reference sequence). Here the CDR3 DNA reads TGCAGTGCTAGTAAGGCAGTCTCCTACGAGCAGTACTTC. Translated: CSASKAVSYEQYF.

This chain joins TRBV18 and TRBJ2-7; D ambiguous. Germline V lookup: CDR1 KGHSH, CDR2 LQKENI. Trimming left V 4 bases short and J 0 bases short, with 10 bases between. The CDR3 covers 14 residues. In DNA form, the CDR3 reads TGTGCCAGCTCACAAACGGAGAGCTCCTACGAGCAGTACTTC. It is translated as CASSQTESSYEQYF.

The genes are TRBV5-1 and TRBJ2-7, with D unclear. V was shortened by 0 bases and J by 0 bases, with 10 bases between the two germline ends. This CDR3 is 15 amino acids long. From germline, CDR1 is SGHRS and CDR2 YFSETQ. The CDR3 sequence is CASSLEGFSSYEQYF. CDR3 in DNA: TGCGCCAGCAGCTTGGAAGGGTTCTCCTCCTACGAGCAGTACTTC. Looking up the rest from reference TRBV5-1 and TRBJ2-7 gives the full variable domain: KAGVTQTPRYLIKTRGQQVTLSCSPISGHRSVSWYQQTPGQGLQFLFEYFSETQRNKGNFPGRFSGRQFSNSRSEMNVSTLELGDSALYLCASSLEGFSSYEQYFGPGTRLTVT.

This clonotype has a count of ten or more. V is TRBV24-1 and J is TRBJ2-5; a weak D match, TRBD2 (5 bases). The CDR3 spans 14 residues. Looked up from germline, CDR1 is KGHDR and CDR2 is SFDVKD. Trimming took 3 bases from V and 4 from J, leaving 11 bases between them. CDR3 in DNA: TGTGCCACCAGTGATCTGGCCGGGATAGAGACCCAGTACTTC. Encoded protein: CATSDLAGIETQYF.

The V call is TRBV6-5, the J call TRBJ2-7, with 7 bases matching TRBD1. Trimming cost V 2 bases and J 6 bases; bases outside gene matches: 10. The CDR3 totals 15 residues. Germline-derived CDR1 and CDR2 are MNHEY and SVGAGI. The CDR3 coding sequence is TGTGCCAGCAGTTACCTCAGACAGGGCAAAGGCGAGCAGTACTTC. Encoded protein: CASSYLRQGKGEQYF.

This clonotype showed up many times. V and J are TRBV4-1 and TRBJ1-2; D is unresolved. With 0 bases removed from V and 7 bases from J, the gap between germline ends came to 9 bases. In germline, CDR1 is MGHRA, CDR2 YSYEKL. The CDR3 is 13 residues long. The chain's CDR3 is CASSQEGLGGYTF. The CDR3 DNA follows: TGCGCCAGCAGCCAAGAGGGGTTGGGTGGCTACACCTTC.

This clonotype was seen at least ten times. V gene TRBV20-1 combines with J gene TRBJ2-1, with 13 nucleotides matching TRBD2. The V gene end was trimmed by 3 bases and the J gene end by 5 bases; junction bases not matched to a gene: 4. The V gene's germline CDR1 is DFQATT and CDR2 SNEGSKA (reference sequence). The CDR3 runs to 15 residues. The CDR3 spells CSARSGLAGDNEQFF. CDR3 DNA sequence: TGCAGTGCTAGGTCCGGACTAGCGGGGGACAATGAGCAGTTCTTC.

The V and J genes are TRBV2 and TRBJ1-1; unclear D gene. The CDR3 sequence is 12 residues long. Germline V gives CDR1 SNHLY, CDR2 FYNNEI. The V and J ends lost 4 bases and 3 bases respectively, with 6 bases between them. CDR3 residues: CASSGVDTEAFF. CDR3 DNA sequence: TGTGCCAGCAGTGGGGTGGACACTGAAGCTTTCTTT. The entire variable domain, with the rest obtained from reference TRBV2 and TRBJ1-1, is as follows: EPEVTQTPSHQVTQMGQEVILRCVPISNHLYFYWYRQILGQKVEFLVSFYNNEISEKSEIFDDQFSVERPDGSNFTLKIRSTKLEDSAMYFCASSGVDTEAFFGQGTRLTVV.

The chain couples TRBV29-1 to TRBJ1-2; D possibly corresponds to TRBD1 (5 bases). Germline lookup yields CDR1 SQVTM and CDR2 ANQGSEA. The CDR3 totals 11 residues. The V end lost 5 bases, the J end lost 2 bases, and 6 bases lay between the germline ends. As DNA, the CDR3 is TGCAGCGTTAGACAGAACTATGGCTACACCTTC. This gives the protein CSVRQNYGYTF.

This clonotype was counted at least ten times. The V and J genes are TRBV4-1 and TRBJ2-5; possible D gene TRBD2, 7 bases. The germline V gene has CDR1 MGHRA and CDR2 YSYEKL. With 1 base removed from V and 5 bases from J, the gap between germline ends came to 20 bases. CDR3 size: 17 residues. The CDR3 bases are TGCGCCAGCAGCCAAGGTTCGGGCGGGAGAGGGGGGGAGACCCAGTACTTC. Protein product: CASSQGSGGRGGETQYF.

This clonotype was picked up many times. This chain links TRBV27 with TRBJ1-2; 8 bases line up with TRBD1. CDR1 and CDR2 from the germline V gene are MNHEY and SMNVEV (reference sequence). The CDR3 consists of 15 residues. V was pared by 5 bases and J by 4 bases, with 9 bases of the junction left unmatched. CDR3 bases: TGTGCCAGCAGTATCCGGACAGGGTCGCTCTATGGCTACACCTTC. Translation: CASSIRTGSLYGYTF.

This clonotype was detected ten times or more. This sequence joins TRBV20-1 and TRBJ2-7, with 10 bases matching TRBD2. There are 14 residues in the CDR3. V was clipped by 6 bases and J by 4 bases; unmatched bases: 9. Germline values: CDR1 DFQATT, CDR2 SNEGSKA (reference sequence). CDR3 bases: TGCAGTGCACTCTCTAGCGGGAGATGGTACGAGCAGTACTTC. The encoded protein is CSALSSGRWYEQYF.

This clonotype has at least ten counts. The V gene is TRBV20-1, the J gene TRBJ2-2; 10 bases are a match to TRBD2. V lost 6 bases and J lost 4; bases outside the gene matches: 5. The germline gives CDR1 DFQATT, CDR2 SNEGSKA (reference sequence). The CDR3 spans 14 residues. CDR3 bases: TGCAGTGCCAGTAGCGGGAGGACCACCGGGGAGCTGTTTTTT. Encoded protein: CSASSGRTTGELFF.

The sample holds many counts of this clonotype. This rearrangement joins TRBV9 to TRBJ1-1; the D is unclear. CDR1 and CDR2 (germline): SGDLS, YYNGEE. V was cut by 4 bases and J by 3 bases, with 13 bases left in between. This CDR3 is 14 amino acids long. The CDR3 coding sequence is TGTGCCAGCAGCTTGGGAGAGGGCTACACTGAAGCTTTCTTT. This translates into CASSLGEGYTEAFF. Full variable domain (remainder filled in from reference TRBV9 and TRBJ1-1): DSGVTQTPKHLITATGQRVTLRCSPRSGDLSVYWYQQSLDQGLQFLIQYYNGEERAKGNILERFSAQQFPDLHSELNLSSLELGDSALYFCASSLGEGYTEAFFGQGTRLTVV.

The V call is TRBV7-9, the J call TRBJ2-6; D unresolved. Trimming cost V 1 base and J 2 bases, with 12 bases left between them. The CDR3 is 17 amino acids. Germline-derived CDR1 and CDR2 are SEHNR and FQNEAQ (reference sequence). The CDR3 region has the DNA TGTGCCAGCAGCTTAGGGGTCGAGCAGACTGGGGCCAACGTCCTGACTTTC. Translating gives CASSLGVEQTGANVLTF.

The chain recombines TRBV20-1 with TRBJ2-7; possible D gene TRBD1, 6 bases. The germline V gene encodes CDR1 DFQATT and CDR2 SNEGSKA (reference sequence). This CDR3 is 12 amino acids long. With 5 bases removed from V and 7 bases from J, the gap between germline ends came to 15 bases. The CDR3 loop is CSADSGVGEQYF. The CDR3 DNA reads TGCAGTGCTGACTCAGGGGTAGGTGAGCAGTACTTC.